One TCR beta chain is described in this entry. Its cognate antigen has yet to be identified. It has no much larger one-base neighbor in the sample; base qualities were not kept. The sample's time point label, in plain terms: baseline before first vaccination. Vaccinee samples came from UK trials COV001 and COV002, including a single-blind randomized controlled phase 2/3 trial of AZD1222 (ChAdOx1 nCoV-19) in healthy adults. Trial participant PBMC samples were collected at day 0 and day 28 after the second dose for TCRbeta chain sequencing. The CDR3 regions of human TCRbeta chains were analyzed by immunosequencing. The published analysis was carried out like this. Repertoire TCRs were matched against a reference library of SARS-CoV-2-specific TCRs generated with the MIRA antigen-specificity platform. Breadth meant the fraction of unique TCRs that were SARS-CoV-2-associated, whereas depth meant the fraction of total T cells that were SARS-CoV-2-associated. Each spike-specific TCR was assigned to its reactive spike region and to a CD4 or CD8 class using the MIRA data. Log10-transformed breadth and depth values were compared by one-way ANOVA with Sidak's multiple comparisons tests. TCRdb mirrors the immuneACCESS table, restricted to in-frame sequences. Some clones are absent from its copies; in checked studies, under half trace to an unresolved V gene, and the reason for the others is unknown. V, J and clone size derive from that table, while D and trimming were established from the DNA sequence. Here the sample has about 94,000 clones; 70% to 90% occur a single time. Jointly, the top ten make up 13% of the sample.

These data belong to a study of T cell responses to AZD1222 COVID-19 vaccine (dated by TCRdb to 2020 to 2022). As for the study more broadly: AZD1222 recipients given second doses at about 4 weeks or at about 12 weeks were pooled, since spike-specific TCR depth and breadth were not found to differ between the two schedules. A total of approximately 240 trial participants underwent TCR sequencing, of whom approximately 210 received two doses of AZD1222 and about 25 received two doses of the MenACWY control vaccine. Enrollment into the trials was organized by age into subgroups of 18-55, 56-69 and 70-plus years, and those subgroups contained about 160, 30 and 59 TCR-sequenced participants, respectively. The investigation overall reported the following: Vaccine-associated CD4 TCRs spanned the whole spike protein, with dominant responses in regions 160-218 and 743-854. After two AZD1222 doses, both the breadth and the depth of spike-specific TCRs were significantly higher than at day 0 and than in MenACWY recipients. Because no day 14 peak-response samples were available, the repertoires could be characterized only after the peak T cell response. Conclusions about previously exposed vaccinees are limited because only five to seven AZD1222 recipients were SARS-CoV-2 seropositive at baseline. Participants were mostly white British, with more females than males. The authors suggested clonal diversity may have been underestimated. Nearly half of unique spike-specific TCRs reportedly recognized epitopes outside regions mutated in the B.1.351 and B.1.1.7 variants. In the small 56-69-year group, the increase in depth fell short of significance, most likely because of low power.

The V and J ends are trimmed by 1 base and 4 bases, leaving 7 bases between them. The germline V gene supplies CDR1 SGHVS and CDR2 FQNEAQ. Its CDR3 holds 13 amino acids, cysteine through phenylalanine. The entry retains the CDR3 DNA only, 39 bases that are in frame from base 1. This TCR was recovered from an adult in good health. The sample here was peripheral blood, taken on day 0 of AZD1222 vaccination. The sequence is built from TRBV7-8 and TRBJ2-5; TRBD2 could be the D gene, as 6 bases match. CDR3 protein: CASSLGGGETQYF. The bases read TGTGCCAGCAGCTTAGGGGGAGGAGAGACCCAGTACTTC.